This T cell receptor (beta chain) was sequenced during a study of blood T cell repertoires in COVID-19. Overall study context: T cells, B-cell-depleted T cells, or PBMCs supplied cDNA or gDNA.

Source study methods: Estimation of nucleated cell counts was performed using reference gene primer amplification. Method: immunoSEQ multiplex PCR; TCRdb's copy keeps in-frame clones and lacks some. V and J calls and clone size are as listed in that table; D and trimming were resolved from the DNA. The repertoire consists of approximately 300,000 clones, with 85% to 90% occurring once and the leading ten covering about 4.2%. Germline V gene lookup returns CDR1 LNHDA and CDR2 SQIVND (reference sequence). The V and J ends lost 5 bases and 1 base, in that order; junction bases with no gene match: 7. This CDR3 comprises 15 residues. This study enrolled people aged 18 to 89 from about two dozen US geographic areas.

This TCR derives from a man aged 30 to 39 who had recovered from COVID-19. This sequence joins TRBV19 and TRBJ1-1, with 7 bases that match TRBD1. The sequenced sample was PBMCs or T cells enriched from blood (not recorded which). The CDR3 bases are TGTGCCAGTAGTGGGGGGACAGTTGGGAACACTGAAGCTTTCTTT. This translates into CASSGGTVGNTEAFF.